A selection of T cell receptor beta chains follows, all from one sample in a study of OX40 agonist ivuxolimab in advanced cancers. The assay was immunoSEQ multiplex PCR, and TCRdb's table has in-frame clones only and misses some. The sample records more than 60,000 clones, 86% being singletons. Sequencing was performed on CD4+ or CD8+ T cells sorted from blood, taken in a trial of the OX40 agonist ivuxolimab. The receptors stem from an adult with an advanced solid tumor such as melanoma, head and neck, liver or kidney cancer. Both conserved end residues are part of each CDR3.

TRBV11-2	TRBJ2-5	CASTLYVVGETQYF
TRBV5-1	TRBJ2-3	CASSLIPTDTQYF
TRBV28	TRBJ1-3	CASSLGGVGATIYF
TRBV27	TRBJ1-5	CASSLLGTSNQPQHF
TRBV9	TRBJ2-3	CASSVGLAGNTDTQYF
TRBV30	TRBJ1-2	CAWRYRRYGYTF
TRBV6-5	TRBJ2-7	CASRPLAGAHYEQYF
TRBV7-8	TRBJ1-1	CASSLVVSEAFF
TRBV9	TRBJ2-3	CASSVGAGTSTDTQYF
TRBV4-1	TRBJ1-4	CASSQDLQTTNEKLFF
TRBV19	TRBJ2-4	CASRKGGDPAKNIQYF
TRBV2	TRBJ1-5	CASSAQGGLNQPQHF
TRBV18	TRBJ1-2	CASSLQASPYGYTF
TRBV6-5	TRBJ1-2	CASSYSGRGYGYTF
TRBV28	TRBJ1-1	CASIGTLNTEAFF
TRBV12-5	TRBJ1-1	CASGGKQGRNTEAFF
TRBV7-9	TRBJ2-7	CASSGVYEQYF
TRBV29-1	TRBJ2-5	CSVAGVGWYQETQYF
TRBV28	TRBJ1-2	CASSGRVGFGQQNYGYTF
TRBV6-6	TRBJ1-2	CASTVTGANYGYTF
TRBV19	TRBJ1-4	CASSSIKAFNEKLFF
TRBV6-1	TRBJ1-2	CASSSRKGNNYGYTF
TRBV4-1	TRBJ2-7	CASSQGRDPIYEQYF
TRBV18	TRBJ1-4	CASSPPRTGITTNEKLFF